This T cell receptor beta chain was retrieved from a study of cytomegalovirus exposure and HLA in healthy donors. Broader study findings: Rarity marked most TCR sequences, yet some public TCRs occurred in many donors. Being productive about 90% or about 30% of the time was typical of most TCR beta V segments in an earlier analysis.

Vbeta (60) and Jbeta (13) primers were used in the PCR. This table comes from immunoSEQ multiplex PCR, and its TCRdb copy is limited to in-frame clones, with some not included. Among roughly 120,000 clones listed, roughly 74% were seen once. CDR3 size: 15 residues. The V end was cut by 0 bases, the J end by 0 bases, with 6 bases between. Germline V gene data show CDR1 as SGHTS and CDR2 as YDEGEE. Comments on this clone: What it binds is not known.

The V gene is TRBV5-8, the J gene TRBJ1-4; D is unclear. Material for sequencing was PBMCs. The sequence was collected from a woman in her forties or fifties in good health and CMV-seropositive. The CDR3 DNA reads TGTGCCAGCAGCTTGGACAGTCCAACTAATGAAAAACTGTTTTTT. It yields the protein CASSLDSPTNEKLFF.